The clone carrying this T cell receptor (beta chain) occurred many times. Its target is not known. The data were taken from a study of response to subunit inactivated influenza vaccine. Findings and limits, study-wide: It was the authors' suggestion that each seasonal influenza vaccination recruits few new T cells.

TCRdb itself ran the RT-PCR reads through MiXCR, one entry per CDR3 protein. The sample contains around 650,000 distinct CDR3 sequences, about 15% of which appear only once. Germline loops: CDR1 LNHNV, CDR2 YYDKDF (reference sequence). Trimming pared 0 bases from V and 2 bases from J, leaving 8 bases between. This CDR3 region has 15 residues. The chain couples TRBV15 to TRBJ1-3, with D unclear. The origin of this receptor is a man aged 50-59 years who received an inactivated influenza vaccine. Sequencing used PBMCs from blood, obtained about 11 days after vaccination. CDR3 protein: CATSRDPQAGNTIYF. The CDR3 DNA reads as TGTGCCACCAGCAGAGATCCCCAGGCTGGAAACACCATATATTTT.